These 6 T cell receptor beta chains originate from one sample sequenced in a study of blood T cells in healthy people across ages. A second 7 to 11 cycle PCR used barcoded and J-beta primers. In TCRdb, the 5' RACE reads were re-called with MiXCR into one record per CDR3 protein. The sample holds roughly 680,000 distinct CDR3 sequences, roughly 21% seen once. The specimen sequenced was blood. These receptors were obtained from a man aged 70-80 years in good health.

The chain uses TRBV7-2 and TRBJ2-3; 12 positions agree with TRBD2. Germline-derived CDR1 and CDR2 are SGHTA and FQGNSA. The CDR3 length is 15 residues. J gave up 6 bases and V 5 bases, and 6 bases lay outside the gene matches. CDR3 nucleotides: TGTGCCAGCAGCCGAGGACTAGCGGGAAGGGATACGCAGTATTTT. Protein product: CASSRGLAGRDTQYF.

A few counts support this clonotype. This sequence joins TRBV7-2 and TRBJ2-1; D not resolved. Trimming left V 5 bases short and J 10 bases short, with 9 bases between. This CDR3 contains 11 residues. Germline-derived CDR1 and CDR2 are SGHTA and FQGNSA. In DNA, the CDR3 is TGTGCCAGCAGCCCCCGGAGCGAGCAGTTCTTC. The encoded protein is CASSPRSEQFF.

The sample holds a few counts of this clonotype. The chain carries TRBV2 and TRBJ1-3; 8 bases agree with TRBD1. Germline V CDR1 and CDR2: SNHLY, FYNNEI. Germline trimming cut 4 bases from V and 3 bases from J; bases unmatched to any gene: 8. The CDR3 is made up of 16 amino acids. CDR3 nucleotide sequence: TGTGCCAGCAGTGCCACCGACAGGGGAATTGGAAACACCATATATTTT. As protein: CASSATDRGIGNTIYF.

The table lists this clonotype with a few counts. The chain has TRBV3-1 and TRBJ2-4; a possible D gene is TRBD1 (6 bases). V shed 3 bases and J shed 0 bases, with 15 bases lying between them. This CDR3 has 17 amino acids. From germline, CDR1 is LGHDT and CDR2 YNNKEL (reference sequence). The CDR3 here is CASSHTQGDLAKNIQYF. The CDR3 DNA sequence: TGTGCCAGCAGCCACACACAGGGAGACTTAGCCAAAAACATTCAGTACTTC.

V gene TRBV3-1 combines with J gene TRBJ2-1; D is unresolved. Trimming stripped 1 base from V and 7 bases from J, with 5 bases between. This CDR3 is 12 amino acids long. Germline-derived CDR1 and CDR2 are LGHDT and YNNKEL (reference sequence). This CDR3 is CASSQVWNEQFF. The CDR3 coding sequence is TGTGCCAGCAGCCAAGTTTGGAATGAGCAGTTCTTC.

This clonotype was seen more than once but under ten times. V gene TRBV6-1 combines with J gene TRBJ1-1; TRBD1 matches at 8 bases. Trimming at V came to 4 bases and at J to 1 base, leaving 17 bases not matched to a gene. Germline CDR1 MNHNS, CDR2 SASEGT. The CDR3 spans 19 residues. The CDR3 sequence is CASSATILGQDFWNTEAFF. CDR3 DNA sequence: TGTGCCAGCAGTGCAACTATCCTGGGACAGGACTTCTGGAACACTGAAGCTTTCTTT.